The 29 T cell receptor beta chains presented below share a single source sample, sequenced in a study of early T cells in non-severe SARS-CoV-2 infection. TCRdb fed the 5' RACE reads into MiXCR, producing one record per CDR3 protein. The table shows 25,000 to 35,000 distinct CDR3 sequences, with approximately 5.3% occurring only once. The sample consisted of whole blood. These receptor sequences come from an adult who was a healthcare worker with PCR-confirmed SARS-CoV-2 infection or an uninfected control (not recorded which).

This clonotype was detected many times. The CDR3 DNA is TGTGCCAGCAGCGTAGCCGGCAGGTCCACAGATACGCAGTATTTT. It encodes CASSVAGRSTDTQYF. The chain couples TRBV9 to TRBJ2-3; D is uncertain. Trimming took off 0 bases at V and 2 bases at J, with 10 bases between the two ends. The germline V gene has CDR1 SGDLS and CDR2 YYNGEE. The CDR3 is 15 residues long.

This clonotype has ten or more counts. The V call is TRBV20-1, the J call TRBJ2-7; a weak D match, TRBD2 (6 bases). With 2 bases removed from V and 3 bases from J, the gap between germline ends came to 14 bases. Looked up from germline, CDR1 is DFQATT and CDR2 is SNEGSKA (reference sequence). The CDR3 consists of 14 residues. CDR3 in amino acids: CSARRYGGGYEQYF. The CDR3 nucleotides read TGCAGTGCTAGACGCTATGGGGGAGGCTACGAGCAGTACTTC.

This clonotype was seen a few times. The chain uses TRBV7-2 and TRBJ2-3; 8 positions agree with TRBD1. Looked up from germline, CDR1 is SGHTA and CDR2 is FQGNSA. This CDR3 has 15 amino acids. The trim removed 3 bases at V and 3 bases at J, leaving 5 bases unmatched. The CDR3 coding sequence is TGTGCCAGCAGCTTTGACAGGGGATTAACAGATACGCAGTATTTT. Translated: CASSFDRGLTDTQYF.

The table lists this clonotype with a few counts. The chain has TRBV27 and TRBJ1-1; D unclear. Germline V gene sequence: CDR1 MNHEY, CDR2 SMNVEV (reference sequence). The V end was cut by 5 bases, the J end by 2 bases, with 12 bases between. The CDR3 runs to 14 residues. Here the CDR3 reads CASSTAGINTEAFF. The CDR3 DNA follows: TGTGCCAGCAGTACCGCTGGCATCAACACTGAAGCTTTCTTT.

The rearrangement links TRBV4-1 to TRBJ2-5; D is possibly TRBD2 (6 bases). Germline lookup yields CDR1 MGHRA and CDR2 YSYEKL. The CDR3 loop spans 14 amino acids. The ends were cut back, 0 bases at V and 4 bases at J, with 9 bases in the middle. The CDR3 DNA is TGCGCCAGCAGCCAAGAACCGGGGGTAGAGACCCAGTACTTC. Protein sequence: CASSQEPGVETQYF.

This clonotype was counted ten times or more. J is TRBJ2-3 and V is TRBV6-4; TRBD2 agrees at 7 bases. V lost 2 bases and J lost 0; bases outside the gene matches: 5. Germline V lookup: CDR1 MRHNA, CDR2 SNTAGT. CDR3 size: 16 residues. The CDR3 sequence: CASSDGRVASTDTQYF. Here the CDR3 DNA reads TGTGCCAGCAGTGACGGGAGGGTTGCGAGCACAGATACGCAGTATTTT.

At least ten counts were recorded for this clonotype. The gene calls are TRBV7-3 and TRBJ1-2; possible D gene TRBD1, 6 bases. This CDR3 is 14 amino acids long. Germline V lookup: CDR1 SGHTA, CDR2 FQGTGA. V was cut by 5 bases and J by 4 bases, with 14 bases left in between. CDR3 nucleotide sequence: TGTGCCAGCAGCCCCACAGGGAGGGCCTATGGCTACACCTTC. Its protein is CASSPTGRAYGYTF.

This clonotype has at least ten counts. The V call is TRBV20-1, the J call TRBJ1-4; D is perhaps TRBD1 (5 bases). The CDR3 extends over 16 amino acids. Germline V CDR1 and CDR2: DFQATT, SNEGSKA (reference sequence). V gave up 0 bases and J gave up 4 bases, with 15 bases separating them. The CDR3 here is CSARDLGTTLNEKLFF. The CDR3 DNA sequence: TGCAGTGCTAGAGATTTAGGGACCACCCTTAATGAAAAACTGTTTTTT.

This clonotype was counted at least ten times. V and J are TRBV5-1 and TRBJ2-1, with D uncertain. Germline values: CDR1 SGHRS, CDR2 YFSETQ. Deletions cut 4 bases from V and 3 bases from J, with 2 bases between. The CDR3 has 11 residues. The CDR3 DNA sequence: TGCGCCAGCAGCAGCTACAATGAGCAGTTCTTC. Protein sequence: CASSSYNEQFF.

This clonotype was observed a handful of times. The J gene is TRBJ2-1, the V gene TRBV12-3 or TRBV12-4; 7 positions agree with TRBD1. Trimming cost V 2 bases and J 6 bases; bases outside gene matches: 19. The CDR3 extends over 19 amino acids. The CDR3 is CASSLFPSTGTVSLNEQFF. For the CDR3, the DNA is TGTGCCAGCAGTTTATTCCCGTCAACCGGGACAGTTAGCCTCAATGAGCAGTTCTTC.

This clonotype came up many times. The genes are TRBV6-9 and TRBJ2-7; tentatively, D is TRBD1 (6 bases). CDR1 is MNHGY and CDR2 is SVAAGI in the germline V gene. V was pared by 9 bases and J by 6 bases, with 21 bases between. CDR3 length equals 14 residues. The CDR3 reads CARGAAVPRCEQYF. DNA for the CDR3: TGTGCCAGGGGGGCGGCGGTACCGAGGTGCGAGCAGTACTTC.

V and J are TRBV18 and TRBJ2-4; the D gene is possibly TRBD1 (5 bases). Trimming removed 2 bases at V and 4 bases at J, with 18 bases between. The CDR3 spans 17 residues. Germline V gene data show CDR1 as KGHSH and CDR2 as LQKENI. The CDR3: CASSPLRQGLVKNIQYF. CDR3 coding DNA: TGTGCCAGCTCACCATTGAGGCAGGGATTAGTAAAAAACATTCAGTACTTC.

V usage is TRBV5-6 and J usage is TRBJ2-7; D is possibly TRBD2 (5 bases). CDR3 size: 14 residues. Germline V gives CDR1 SGHDT, CDR2 YYEEEE. V lost 0 bases to trimming and J lost 4 bases, with 11 bases between them. Here the CDR3 reads CASSLEPLVYEQYF. CDR3 coding DNA: TGTGCCAGCAGCTTGGAGCCACTAGTTTACGAGCAGTACTTC.

This clonotype showed up many times. The chain has TRBV7-2 and TRBJ1-2; D is unresolved. Germline loops: CDR1 SGHTA, CDR2 FQGNSA. Trimming removed 1 base at V and 3 bases at J, with 6 bases between. The CDR3 sequence is 13 residues long. The CDR3 nucleotides read TGTGCCAGCAGCTTAGGGGTATACTATGGCTACACCTTC. This gives the protein CASSLGVYYGYTF.

This clonotype showed up many times. The chain combines TRBV29-1 with TRBJ1-2, with 7 nucleotides matching TRBD1. The length of the CDR3 is 12 residues. Unmatched junction bases numbered 3, after V lost 4 bases and J lost 4 bases. Germline CDR1 reads SQVTM; CDR2 reads ANQGSEA. Written as DNA, the CDR3 is TGCAGCGTTGGGGGACAGAGCTATGGCTACACCTTC. It codes for CSVGGQSYGYTF. Using reference TRBV29-1 and TRBJ1-2 for the parts outside the CDR3, the full variable domain is SAVISQKPSRDICQRGTSLTIQCQVDSQVTMMFWYRQQPGQSLTLIATANQGSEATYESGFVIDKFPISRPNLTFSTLTVSNMSPEDSSIYLCSVGGQSYGYTFGSGTRLTVV.

This clonotype was detected only a few times. V usage is TRBV7-9 and J usage is TRBJ2-1; D may be TRBD2 (6 bases). Germline assignment: CDR1 SEHNR and CDR2 FQNEAQ (reference sequence). Trimming removed 0 bases at V and 7 bases at J, with 10 bases between. The CDR3 sequence is 14 residues long. The CDR3 is CASSLARGSNEQFF. The CDR3 nucleotides read TGTGCCAGCAGCTTAGCGCGGGGAAGTAATGAGCAGTTCTTC.

This clonotype was recorded at least ten times. The chain couples TRBV20-1 to TRBJ1-1; the D is unclear. Per germline, CDR1 DFQATT and CDR2 SNEGSKA (reference sequence). The CDR3 consists of 13 residues. V lost 1 base and J 5 bases, leaving 11 bases between the germline ends. CDR3 DNA: TGCAGTGCTAGAGGGACGGGGAGGACTGAAGCTTTCTTT. It yields the protein CSARGTGRTEAFF.

As to this clonotype: A much larger clone differs by one base, so this may be a read error. It is likely a read error, because the conserved phenylalanine at the end of the CDR3 is missing. CDR3 nucleotides: TGTGCCAGCGCCCCCCTAGCGATCGAGCAGTACTAC. Encoded protein: CASAPLAIEQYY. V is TRBV27 and J is TRBJ2-7; weak D call: TRBD2 (6 bases). The V end was cut by 8 bases, the J end by 6 bases, with 14 bases between. This CDR3 region has 12 residues. Germline V gene sequence: CDR1 MNHEY, CDR2 SMNVEV (reference sequence).

Ten or more counts support this clonotype. The chain carries TRBV12-3 or TRBV12-4 and TRBJ2-7, with D possibly matching TRBD2 (6 bases). V was cut by 0 bases and J by 3 bases, with 15 bases left in between. This CDR3 is 16 amino acids long. CDR3 protein: CASSLAGGRGNYEQYF. In DNA form, the CDR3 reads TGTGCCAGCAGTTTAGCGGGGGGACGGGGAAACTACGAGCAGTACTTC.

Many counts were recorded for this clonotype. This chain links TRBV6-6 with TRBJ2-7, with a possible D match to TRBD2 (6 bases). The ends were cut back, 7 bases at V and 0 bases at J, with 10 bases in the middle. The V gene's germline CDR1 is MNHNY and CDR2 SVGAGI (reference sequence). This CDR3 comprises 13 residues. CDR3 residues: CASTSSDSYEQYF. CDR3 DNA: TGTGCCAGCACGTCTAGCGACTCCTACGAGCAGTACTTC.

This clonotype was observed at least ten times. This rearrangement joins TRBV5-3 to TRBJ1-1, with D uncertain. TRBV5-3 is annotated as an ORF whose role is uncertain. The V end was cut by 8 bases, the J end by 10 bases, with 12 bases between. The CDR3 runs to 10 residues. The CDR3 here is CARPVEGAFF. The CDR3, as DNA: TGTGCCAGGCCCGTAGAGGGAGCTTTCTTT.

This clonotype was counted at least ten times. The rearrangement joins TRBV19 to TRBJ2-5; D perhaps matches TRBD1 (6 bases). CDR3 length: 14 amino acids. CDR1 is LNHDA and CDR2 is SQIVND in the germline V gene (reference sequence). V shed 6 bases and J shed 1 base, with 12 bases lying between them. CDR3 in amino acids: CASSKGTPQETQYF. The CDR3, as DNA: TGTGCCAGTAGCAAAGGGACACCCCAAGAGACCCAGTACTTC.

This clonotype has a count of ten or more. The chain links TRBV18 to TRBJ2-5; perhaps D is TRBD1 or TRBD2 (5 bases each). The germline V gene encodes CDR1 KGHSH and CDR2 LQKENI. V lost 2 bases, J lost 1 base, and 5 bases lay in between. CDR3 length equals 13 residues. CDR3: CASSPGGQETQYF. The CDR3 nucleotides are TGTGCCAGCTCACCAGGGGGCCAAGAGACCCAGTACTTC.

This clonotype was picked up many times. This chain connects TRBV6-2 or TRBV6-3 to TRBJ1-1; D is perhaps TRBD1 (5 bases). V was trimmed by 2 bases and J by 8 bases, leaving 18 bases between them. Germline CDR1 MNHEY, CDR2 SVGEGT. The CDR3 has 15 amino acids. The CDR3 loop reads CASSYPPGLRGEAFF. CDR3 DNA: TGTGCCAGCAGTTACCCTCCGGGACTTCGAGGGGAAGCTTTCTTT.

In this sample, this clonotype turned up a few times. The chain joins TRBV30 to TRBJ2-3; 7 bases are shared with TRBD1. Trimming removed 2 bases from V and 2 bases from J; junction bases left unmatched: 7. Germline V gene sequence: CDR1 GTSNPN, CDR2 SVGIG (reference sequence). This CDR3 has 15 residues. The CDR3 region has the DNA TGTGCCTGGAGTAGGGGGCAGGGGCCCACAGATACGCAGTATTTT. Protein: CAWSRGQGPTDTQYF. The entire variable domain, with the rest obtained from reference TRBV30 and TRBJ2-3, is as follows: SQTIHQWPATLVQPVGSPLSLECTVEGTSNPNLYWYRQAAGRGLQLLFYSVGIGQISSEVPQNLSASRPQDRQFILSSKKLLLSDSGFYLCAWSRGQGPTDTQYFGPGTRLTVL.

This clonotype was seen many times. This chain links TRBV28 with TRBJ2-5; 7 positions agree with TRBD2. The germline V gene has CDR1 MDHEN and CDR2 SYDVKM. Trimming cost V 5 bases and J 4 bases; bases outside gene matches: 16. CDR3 length equals 17 residues. The CDR3 region is CASSPLGSGEELETQYF. DNA for the CDR3: TGTGCCAGCAGTCCCCTCGGGAGCGGGGAGGAGCTAGAGACCCAGTACTTC.

Ten or more counts support this clonotype. The chain employs TRBV20-1 and TRBJ2-1; 11 bases agree with TRBD2. This CDR3 region has 15 residues. Losses at the gene ends were 4 bases for V and 4 bases for J; bases not matched to a gene: 6. The germline CDR1 and CDR2 sequences are DFQATT and SNEGSKA (reference sequence). The CDR3 is CSAIPTSGEYNEQFF. In nucleotides, the CDR3 is TGCAGTGCTATCCCGACTAGCGGGGAGTACAATGAGCAGTTCTTC.

This clonotype was observed a few times. The rearrangement joins TRBV6-5 to TRBJ2-7; TRBD1 agrees at 8 bases. This CDR3 contains 15 residues. Trimming removed 6 bases from V and 7 bases from J; junction bases left unmatched: 14. Germline CDR1 reads MNHEY; CDR2 reads SVGAGI. The CDR3 spells CASRGARGRTGEQYF. The CDR3 DNA reads TGTGCCAGCAGGGGGGCCAGGGGGCGGACCGGGGAGCAGTACTTC.

This chain links TRBV18 with TRBJ2-7; D ambiguous. Looked up from germline, CDR1 is KGHSH and CDR2 is LQKENI. Trimming pared 2 bases from V and 3 bases from J, leaving 11 bases between. The CDR3 has 14 amino acids. The CDR3 sequence is CASSPRTLGYEQYF. CDR3 bases: TGTGCCAGCTCACCAAGGACGTTGGGCTACGAGCAGTACTTC.